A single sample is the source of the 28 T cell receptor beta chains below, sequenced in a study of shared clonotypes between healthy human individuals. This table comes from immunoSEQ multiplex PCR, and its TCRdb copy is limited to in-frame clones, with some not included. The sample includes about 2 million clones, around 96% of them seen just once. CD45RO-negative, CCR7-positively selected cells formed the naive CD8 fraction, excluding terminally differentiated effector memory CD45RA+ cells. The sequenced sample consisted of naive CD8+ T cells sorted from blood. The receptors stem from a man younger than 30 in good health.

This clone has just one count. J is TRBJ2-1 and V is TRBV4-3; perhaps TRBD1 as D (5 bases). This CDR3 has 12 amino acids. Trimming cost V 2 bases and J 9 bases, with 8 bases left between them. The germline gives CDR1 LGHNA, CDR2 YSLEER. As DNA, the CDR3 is TGCGCCAGCAGCCAAATAGACAGTGAGCAGTTCTTC. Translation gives CASSQIDSEQFF.

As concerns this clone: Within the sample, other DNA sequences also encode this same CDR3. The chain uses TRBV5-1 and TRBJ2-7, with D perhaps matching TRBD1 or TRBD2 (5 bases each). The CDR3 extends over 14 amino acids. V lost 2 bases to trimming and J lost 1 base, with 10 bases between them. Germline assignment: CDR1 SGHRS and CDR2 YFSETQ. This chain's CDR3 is CASSFFGGSYEQYF. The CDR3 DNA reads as TGCGCCAGCAGCTTCTTTGGGGGATCCTACGAGCAGTACTTC.

In nucleotides, the CDR3 is TGCGCCAGCAGCACGCAGGGCTACGAGCAGTACTTC. This sequence encodes CASSTQGYEQYF. The chain uses TRBV5-1 and TRBJ2-7; possible D gene TRBD1, 5 bases. The germline V and J ends were trimmed by 4 bases and 3 bases, with 8 bases remaining between them. Germline V CDR1 and CDR2: SGHRS, YFSETQ. This CDR3 spans 12 amino acids.

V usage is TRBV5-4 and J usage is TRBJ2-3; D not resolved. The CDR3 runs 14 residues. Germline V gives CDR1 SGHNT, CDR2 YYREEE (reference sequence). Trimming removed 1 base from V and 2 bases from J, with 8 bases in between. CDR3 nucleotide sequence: TGTGCCAGCAGCTTGAGCGCTTACACAGATACGCAGTATTTT. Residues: CASSLSAYTDTQYF.

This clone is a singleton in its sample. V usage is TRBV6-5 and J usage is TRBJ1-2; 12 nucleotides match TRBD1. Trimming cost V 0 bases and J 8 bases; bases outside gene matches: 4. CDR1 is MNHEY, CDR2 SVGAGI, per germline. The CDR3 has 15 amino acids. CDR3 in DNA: TGTGCCAGCAGTTACTCCTCGGGGACAGGGGGCGGCTACACCTTC. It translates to CASSYSSGTGGGYTF.

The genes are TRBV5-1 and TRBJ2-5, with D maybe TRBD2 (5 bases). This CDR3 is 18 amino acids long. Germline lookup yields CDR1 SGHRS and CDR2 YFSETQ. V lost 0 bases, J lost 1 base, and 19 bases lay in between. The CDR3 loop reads CASSLDSRDVMFQETQYF. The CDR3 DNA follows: TGCGCCAGCAGCTTGGATTCGAGGGATGTGATGTTCCAAGAGACCCAGTACTTC.

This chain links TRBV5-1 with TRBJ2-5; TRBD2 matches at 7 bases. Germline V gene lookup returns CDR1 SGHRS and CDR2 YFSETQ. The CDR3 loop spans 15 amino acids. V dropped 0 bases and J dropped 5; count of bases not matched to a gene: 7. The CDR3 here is CASSLVGGTRETQYF. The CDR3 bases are TGCGCCAGCAGCTTGGTGGGAGGGACGAGGGAGACCCAGTACTTC.

The CDR3, as DNA: TGTGCCAGCAGCCCCCGAGGGTTCCTAAATGAGCAGTTCTTC. Translating it yields CASSPRGFLNEQFF. V usage is TRBV5-4 and J usage is TRBJ2-1, with D perhaps matching TRBD2 (5 bases). The V gene's germline CDR1 is SGHNT and CDR2 YYREEE (reference sequence). Trimming took 4 bases from V and 7 from J, leaving 15 bases between them. CDR3 size: 14 residues.

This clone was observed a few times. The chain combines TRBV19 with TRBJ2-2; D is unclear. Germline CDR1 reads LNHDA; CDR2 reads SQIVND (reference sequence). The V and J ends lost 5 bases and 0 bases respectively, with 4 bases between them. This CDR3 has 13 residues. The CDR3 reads CASSRSNTGELFF. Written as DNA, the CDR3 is TGTGCCAGTAGTCGCTCGAACACCGGGGAGCTGTTTTTT.

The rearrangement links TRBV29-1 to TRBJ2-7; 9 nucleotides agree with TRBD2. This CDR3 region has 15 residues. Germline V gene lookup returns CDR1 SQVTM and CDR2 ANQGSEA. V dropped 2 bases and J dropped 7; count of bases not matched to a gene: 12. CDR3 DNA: TGCAGCGTTGAAATCATCCTAGCGGGGCGAGGGGAGCAGTACTTC. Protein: CSVEIILAGRGEQYF.

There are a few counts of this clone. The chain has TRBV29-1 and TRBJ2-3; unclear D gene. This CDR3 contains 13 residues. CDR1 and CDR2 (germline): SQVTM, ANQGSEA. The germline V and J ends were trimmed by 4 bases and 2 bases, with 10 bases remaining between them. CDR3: CSVVRLVTDTQYF. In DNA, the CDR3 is TGCAGCGTTGTCAGGCTAGTCACAGATACGCAGTATTTT.

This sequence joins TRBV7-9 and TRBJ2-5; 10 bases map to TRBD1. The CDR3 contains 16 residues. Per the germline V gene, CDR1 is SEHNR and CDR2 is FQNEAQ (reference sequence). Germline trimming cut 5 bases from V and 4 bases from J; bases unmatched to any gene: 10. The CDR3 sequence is CASSLYSGTGAETQYF. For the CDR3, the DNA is TGTGCCAGCAGCCTATATTCCGGGACAGGGGCAGAGACCCAGTACTTC.

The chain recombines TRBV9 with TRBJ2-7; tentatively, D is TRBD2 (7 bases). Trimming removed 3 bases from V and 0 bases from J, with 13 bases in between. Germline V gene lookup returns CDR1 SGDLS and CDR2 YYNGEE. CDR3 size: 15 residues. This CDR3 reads CASSDGGGASYEQYF. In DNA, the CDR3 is TGTGCCAGCAGCGATGGAGGGGGGGCCTCCTACGAGCAGTACTTC.

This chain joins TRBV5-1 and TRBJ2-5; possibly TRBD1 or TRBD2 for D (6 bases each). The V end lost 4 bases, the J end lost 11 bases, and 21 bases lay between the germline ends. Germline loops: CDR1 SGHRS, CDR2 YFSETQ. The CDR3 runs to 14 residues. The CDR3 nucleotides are TGCGCCAGCAGCGTGCGGGACACCATAAGACTGCAGTACTTC. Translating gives CASSVRDTIRLQYF.

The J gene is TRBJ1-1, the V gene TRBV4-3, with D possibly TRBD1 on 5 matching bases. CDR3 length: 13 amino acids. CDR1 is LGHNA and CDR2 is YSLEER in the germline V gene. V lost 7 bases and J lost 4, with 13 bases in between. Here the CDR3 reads CASTSRGGTEAFF. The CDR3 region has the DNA TGCGCCAGCACCTCAAGGGGAGGCACTGAAGCTTTCTTT.

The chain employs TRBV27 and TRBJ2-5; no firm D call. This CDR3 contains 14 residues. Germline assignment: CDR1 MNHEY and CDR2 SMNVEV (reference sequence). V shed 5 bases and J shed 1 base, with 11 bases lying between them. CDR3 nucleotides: TGTGCCAGCAGTCACATATGGGGCCAAGAGACCCAGTACTTC. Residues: CASSHIWGQETQYF.

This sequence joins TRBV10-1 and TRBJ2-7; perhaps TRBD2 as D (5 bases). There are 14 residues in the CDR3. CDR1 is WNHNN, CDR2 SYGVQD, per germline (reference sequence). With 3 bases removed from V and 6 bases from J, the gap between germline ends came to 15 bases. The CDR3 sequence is CASSESAGGSEQYF. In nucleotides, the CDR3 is TGCGCCAGCAGTGAATCGGCGGGCGGGTCCGAGCAGTACTTC.

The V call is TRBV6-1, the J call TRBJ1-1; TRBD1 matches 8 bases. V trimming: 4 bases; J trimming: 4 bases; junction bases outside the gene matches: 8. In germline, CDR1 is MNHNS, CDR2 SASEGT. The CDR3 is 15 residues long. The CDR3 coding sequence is TGTGCCAGCAGTGGGGGGACAGGTCCGGGCACTGAAGCTTTCTTT. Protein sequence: CASSGGTGPGTEAFF.

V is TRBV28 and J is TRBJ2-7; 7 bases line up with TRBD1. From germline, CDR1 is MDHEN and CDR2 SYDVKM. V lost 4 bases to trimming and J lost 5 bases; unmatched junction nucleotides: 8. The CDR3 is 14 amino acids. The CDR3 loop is CASSYRGAVHEQYF. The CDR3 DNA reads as TGTGCCAGCAGTTACAGGGGCGCGGTCCACGAGCAGTACTTC.

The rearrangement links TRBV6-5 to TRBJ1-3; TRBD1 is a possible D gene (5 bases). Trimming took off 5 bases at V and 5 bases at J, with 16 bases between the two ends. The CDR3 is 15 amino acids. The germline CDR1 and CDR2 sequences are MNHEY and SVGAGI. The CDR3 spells CASSPWLGERNTIYF. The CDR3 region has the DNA TGTGCCAGCAGTCCCTGGTTGGGGGAGAGAAACACCATATATTTT.

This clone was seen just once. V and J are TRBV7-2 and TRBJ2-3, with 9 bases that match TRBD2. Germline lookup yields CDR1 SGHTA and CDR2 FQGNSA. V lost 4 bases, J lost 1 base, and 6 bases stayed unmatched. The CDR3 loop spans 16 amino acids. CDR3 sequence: CASSSIWTSGTDTQYF. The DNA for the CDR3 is TGTGCCAGCAGCTCCATTTGGACTAGCGGCACAGATACGCAGTATTTT. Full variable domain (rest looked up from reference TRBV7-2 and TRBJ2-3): GAGVSQSPSNKVTEKGKDVELRCDPISGHTALYWYRQSLGQGLEFLIYFQGNSAPDKSGLPSDRFSAERTGGSVSTLTIQRTQQEDSAVYLCASSSIWTSGTDTQYFGPGTRLTVL.

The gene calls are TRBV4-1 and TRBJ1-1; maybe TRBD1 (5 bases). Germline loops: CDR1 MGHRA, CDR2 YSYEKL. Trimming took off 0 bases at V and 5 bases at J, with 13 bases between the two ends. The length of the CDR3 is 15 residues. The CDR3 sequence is CASSQDQRGRTEAFF. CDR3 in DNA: TGCGCCAGCAGCCAAGATCAGAGGGGTCGGACTGAAGCTTTCTTT.

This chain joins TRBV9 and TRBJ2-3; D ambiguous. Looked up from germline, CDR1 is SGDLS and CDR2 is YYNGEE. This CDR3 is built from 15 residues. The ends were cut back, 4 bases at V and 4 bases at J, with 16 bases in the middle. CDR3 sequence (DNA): TGTGCCAGCAGCCCATTTAGAACTGTCCCAGATACGCAGTATTTT. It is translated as CASSPFRTVPDTQYF.

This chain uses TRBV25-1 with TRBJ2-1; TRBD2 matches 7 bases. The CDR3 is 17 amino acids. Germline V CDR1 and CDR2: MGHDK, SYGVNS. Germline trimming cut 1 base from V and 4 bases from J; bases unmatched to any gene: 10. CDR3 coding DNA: TGTGCCAGCAGTGAATGGGAGGGTCCTAGGCCTTACAATGAGCAGTTCTTC. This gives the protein CASSEWEGPRPYNEQFF.

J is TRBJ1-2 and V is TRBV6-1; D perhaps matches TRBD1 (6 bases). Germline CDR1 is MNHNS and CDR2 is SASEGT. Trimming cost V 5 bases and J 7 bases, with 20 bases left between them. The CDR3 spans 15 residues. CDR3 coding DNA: TGTGCCAGCAGTACCATTCCGGACAGCGCCGGTGGCTACACCTTC. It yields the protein CASSTIPDSAGGYTF.

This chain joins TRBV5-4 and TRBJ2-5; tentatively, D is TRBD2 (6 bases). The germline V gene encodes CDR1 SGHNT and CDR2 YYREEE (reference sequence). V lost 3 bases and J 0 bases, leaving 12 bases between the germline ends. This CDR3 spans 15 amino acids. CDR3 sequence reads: CASSSRRGNQETQYF. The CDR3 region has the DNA TGTGCCAGCAGCTCTCGACGCGGGAACCAAGAGACCCAGTACTTC.

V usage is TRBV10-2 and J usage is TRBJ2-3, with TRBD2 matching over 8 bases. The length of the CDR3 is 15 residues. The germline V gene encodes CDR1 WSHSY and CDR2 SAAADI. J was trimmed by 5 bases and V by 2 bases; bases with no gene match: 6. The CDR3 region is CASSESPGGGDTQYF. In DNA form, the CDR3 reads TGCGCCAGCAGTGAGAGTCCGGGGGGGGGAGATACGCAGTATTTT.

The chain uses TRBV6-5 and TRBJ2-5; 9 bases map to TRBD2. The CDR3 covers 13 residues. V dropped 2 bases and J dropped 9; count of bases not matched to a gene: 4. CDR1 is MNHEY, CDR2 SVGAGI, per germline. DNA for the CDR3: TGTGCCAGCAGTTACGCGGGAGGGCCATCCCAGTACTTC. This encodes CASSYAGGPSQYF.